Below are 27 T cell receptor beta chains sequenced from a single sample in a study of blood T cells in healthy people across ages. A second PCR of 7 to 11 cycles used a sample-barcoded 5' primer and a J-beta primer mix. TCRdb processed the 5' RACE reads anew with MiXCR; each CDR3 protein has one entry. Found here are about 680,000 distinct CDR3 sequences, about 52% of them singletons; the top ten hold around 32%. Sequencing used blood. Receptors originate from a woman in her sixties or seventies in good health.

The rearrangement uses TRBV4-3 and TRBJ2-3; no definite D call. Germline assignment: CDR1 LGHNA and CDR2 YSLEER. The CDR3 spans 16 residues. Trimming cost V 4 bases and J 5 bases, with 19 bases left between them. CDR3 sequence reads: CASSLDGSPLGDTQYF. As DNA, the CDR3 is TGCGCCAGCAGCCTAGATGGCTCCCCCCTGGGAGATACGCAGTATTTT.

This CDR3 reads CASSFRVQETQYF. CDR3 in DNA: TGTGCCAGCAGCTTTAGGGTCCAAGAGACCCAGTACTTC. The chain employs TRBV7-3 and TRBJ2-5; D not resolved. The V and J ends lost 3 bases and 1 base respectively, with 6 bases between them. Germline CDR1 SGHTA, CDR2 FQGTGA. The CDR3 extends over 13 amino acids.

This clonotype has just a few counts. The rearrangement links TRBV27 to TRBJ2-7, with TRBD2 matching over 10 bases. The CDR3 sequence is 13 residues long. The J segment lost 3 bases and the V segment lost 8 bases, leaving 4 bases of the junction unmatched. Looked up from germline, CDR1 is MNHEY and CDR2 is SMNVEV (reference sequence). The CDR3, as DNA: TGTGCCAGCTCCACTAGCGGGAACTACGAGCAGTACTTC. It codes for CASSTSGNYEQYF.

The chain couples TRBV7-7 to TRBJ2-3; D might be TRBD2 (6 bases). Germline lookup yields CDR1 SSHAT and CDR2 FNYEAQ (reference sequence). The ends were cut back, 1 base at V and 3 bases at J, with 11 bases in the middle. The CDR3 loop spans 15 amino acids. CDR3 loop: CASSLGPAGTDTQYF. The DNA for the CDR3 is TGTGCCAGCAGCTTAGGGCCGGCGGGGACAGATACGCAGTATTTT.

This clonotype has ten or more counts. This clone may be a read error of a much larger clone one base away. The chain links TRBV7-3 to TRBJ2-5, with 8 bases fitting TRBD2. CDR1 and CDR2 from the germline V gene are SGHTA and FQGTGA. This CDR3 spans 13 amino acids. V lost 5 bases to trimming and J lost 11 bases; unmatched junction nucleotides: 10. CDR3 coding DNA: TGTGCCAGCAGCCGACTAGCGTACGGAGAGCAGTACTTC. Its protein product is CASSRLAYGEQYF.

This clonotype was counted ten times or more. The gene calls are TRBV7-2 and TRBJ1-1; D is unresolved. The CDR3 spans 13 residues. From germline, CDR1 is SGHTA and CDR2 FQGNSA. Trimming left V 2 bases short and J 0 bases short, with 4 bases between. Here the CDR3 reads CASSLLMNTEAFF. CDR3 bases: TGTGCCAGCAGCTTACTCATGAACACTGAAGCTTTCTTT.

This clonotype has only a few counts. V and J are TRBV6-2 or TRBV6-3 and TRBJ1-5; D is unresolved. The CDR3 has 16 amino acids. Germline V gene sequence: CDR1 MNHEY, CDR2 SVGEGT. V was shortened by 7 bases and J by 2 bases, with 18 bases between the two germline ends. The CDR3 sequence: CASNVQDTLGNQPQHF. CDR3 DNA sequence: TGTGCCAGCAACGTACAAGATACTCTTGGCAATCAGCCCCAGCATTTT.

In regard to this clonotype: This may arise from a read error, as a much more abundant clone is one base away. The chain is built from TRBV10-3 and TRBJ2-7; D is unclear. The CDR3 sequence is 14 residues long. The ends were cut back, 0 bases at V and 7 bases at J, with 13 bases in the middle. Germline-derived CDR1 and CDR2 are ENHRY and SYGVKD. The CDR3 DNA follows: TGTGCCATCAGTGAGTCGGGGATTAACAATGAGCAGTACTTC. It is translated as CAISESGINNEQYF.

This clonotype was detected a few times. The chain is built from TRBV20-1 and TRBJ1-2; TRBD1 might be the D (5 bases). This CDR3 has 16 residues. CDR1 is DFQATT and CDR2 is SNEGSKA in the germline V gene (reference sequence). Trimming removed 2 bases from V and 1 base from J, with 17 bases in between. In DNA, the CDR3 is TGCAGTGCTAGACGTTCCTGGGGGGGGTTTAACTATGGCTACACCTTC. Translating gives CSARRSWGGFNYGYTF.

This clonotype is a singleton in its sample. The chain joins TRBV11-2 to TRBJ1-4; 9 bases map to TRBD1. Germline V gene sequence: CDR1 SGHAT, CDR2 FQNNGV. Trimming took 3 bases from V and 4 from J; bases not matched to a gene: 9. The CDR3 runs 17 residues. The CDR3 DNA reads as TGTGCCAGCAGCTTTCTTAGGACAGGGGAGGGTAATGAAAAACTGTTTTTT. Protein: CASSFLRTGEGNEKLFF.

The table lists this clonotype with a count of one. The chain combines TRBV7-2 with TRBJ2-2, with TRBD2 matching 9 bases. Germline values: CDR1 SGHTA, CDR2 FQGNSA. V lost 1 base to trimming and J lost 2 bases; unmatched junction nucleotides: 5. This CDR3 spans 17 amino acids. CDR3 loop: CASSLDRLAGNTGELFF. As DNA, the CDR3 is TGTGCCAGCAGCTTAGATCGGCTAGCGGGAAACACCGGGGAGCTGTTTTTT.

The CDR3 loop reads CSASDRGRNIQYF. The CDR3 DNA is TGCAGTGCTTCGGACAGAGGGAGGAACATTCAGTACTTC. The chain employs TRBV20-1 and TRBJ2-4; possibly TRBD1 or TRBD2 for D (6 bases each). There are 13 residues in the CDR3. Germline loops: CDR1 DFQATT, CDR2 SNEGSKA (reference sequence). Trimming cost V 5 bases and J 7 bases, with 15 bases left between them.

The chain has TRBV27 and TRBJ1-2, with D possibly matching TRBD1 (6 bases). The CDR3 is 14 residues long. Germline CDR1 is MNHEY and CDR2 is SMNVEV (reference sequence). V lost 0 bases to trimming and J lost 9 bases, with 14 bases between them. The CDR3 here is CASSLSAGGFSYTF. The CDR3, as DNA: TGTGCCAGCAGTTTATCGGCCGGGGGCTTTAGCTACACCTTC.

This clonotype turned up a few times. The chain is built from TRBV29-1 and TRBJ1-5; tentative D call: TRBD1 (6 bases). The V gene lost 4 bases and the J gene lost 0 bases, with 10 bases spanning the gap. Germline V gene data show CDR1 as SQVTM and CDR2 as ANQGSEA. The CDR3 extends over 14 amino acids. Here the CDR3 reads CSVVVQGSNQPQHF. CDR3 DNA: TGCAGCGTTGTCGTACAGGGTAGCAATCAGCCCCAGCATTTT.

The rearrangement links TRBV21-1 to TRBJ2-7; the table names TRBD1, a call not compared with the DNA. TRBV21-1 is given as a pseudogene. The CDR3 is made up of 16 amino acids. The CDR3 is CASSKFDRTGVSEQYF. The CDR3 DNA follows: TGTGCCAGCAGCAAATTTGATAGGACAGGGGTATCCGAGCAGTACTTC.

CDR3 nucleotide sequence: TGCAGTGCTAGGAAGTCAGGGCCTCAGCCCCAGCATTTT. It specifies CSARKSGPQPQHF. V gene TRBV20-1 combines with J gene TRBJ1-5, with D possibly TRBD1 on 5 matching bases. This CDR3 contains 13 residues. The V gene's germline CDR1 is DFQATT and CDR2 SNEGSKA (reference sequence). Between the trimmed V and J ends, which lost 3 bases and 6 bases, there was a span of 12 bases.

J is TRBJ2-7 and V is TRBV6-6; 12 bases agree with TRBD2. V shed 6 bases, J shed 5 bases, and the junction held 14 bases outside the gene matches. CDR3 length: 17 amino acids. CDR1 MNHNY and CDR2 SVGAGI come from the germline V gene (reference sequence). The CDR3 coding sequence is TGTGCCAGCAGGGATCACCGACTAGCGGGAGCAACTAACGAGCAGTACTTC. It codes for CASRDHRLAGATNEQYF.

This clonotype was found a few times. This chain joins TRBV4-1 and TRBJ2-7, with D perhaps being TRBD1 or TRBD2 (6 bases each). V gave up 1 base and J gave up 3 bases, with 10 bases separating them. The germline CDR1 and CDR2 sequences are MGHRA and YSYEKL. CDR3 length: 14 amino acids. The CDR3 sequence is CASSQGGGIYEQYF. Here the CDR3 DNA reads TGCGCCAGCAGCCAAGGAGGGGGGATCTACGAGCAGTACTTC.

The chain uses TRBV20-1 and TRBJ2-7; 8 bases map to TRBD2. Germline CDR1 and CDR2: DFQATT and SNEGSKA (reference sequence). After removal of 0 bases from V and 12 bases from J, the junction contained 10 bases not matched to a gene. The CDR3 consists of 13 residues. DNA of the CDR3: TGCAGTGCTAGAGATCGAATTAGCGGGATACTGTACTTC. This translates into CSARDRISGILYF.

In this sample, this clonotype turned up many times. The rearrangement joins TRBV29-1 to TRBJ2-5; 11 nucleotides align to TRBD2. Germline trimming cut 6 bases from V and 4 bases from J; bases unmatched to any gene: 10. The germline V gene has CDR1 SQVTM and CDR2 ANQGSEA. This CDR3 spans 15 amino acids. CDR3 protein: CSVEGLAGGSETQYF. The CDR3 bases are TGCAGCGTGGAGGGTCTAGCGGGAGGTTCAGAGACCCAGTACTTC.

The chain uses TRBV6-1 and TRBJ2-1, with D perhaps TRBD1 (5 bases). Germline values: CDR1 MNHNS, CDR2 SASEGT. Trimming shortened V by 3 bases and J by 7 bases, and 16 bases separated the two germline ends. The CDR3 consists of 15 residues. CDR3 region: CASSEPQGSKNEQFF. The CDR3 DNA follows: TGTGCCAGCAGTGAGCCGCAGGGTTCTAAGAATGAGCAGTTCTTC.

This chain joins TRBV29-1 and TRBJ2-1; a weak D match, TRBD2 (5 bases). There are 16 residues in the CDR3. Germline V gene lookup returns CDR1 SQVTM and CDR2 ANQGSEA. V lost 3 bases and J 0 bases, leaving 15 bases between the germline ends. CDR3 sequence: CSVDRASSNSYNEQFF. Here the CDR3 DNA reads TGCAGCGTTGATAGGGCTAGCTCGAACTCCTACAATGAGCAGTTCTTC.

This clonotype occurred once. J is TRBJ2-7 and V is TRBV3-1, with D unclear. Trimming left V 7 bases short and J 2 bases short, with 15 bases between. Germline V gives CDR1 LGHDT, CDR2 YNNKEL (reference sequence). The CDR3 runs to 14 residues. The DNA for the CDR3 is TGTGCCAGCACCTCCACGACGGCAACCTACGAGCAGTACTTC. This encodes CASTSTTATYEQYF.

The rearrangement links TRBV7-6 to TRBJ2-5, with 7 positions matching TRBD1. CDR1 is SGHVS, CDR2 FNYEAQ, per germline. The CDR3 extends over 15 amino acids. After removal of 4 bases from V and 2 bases from J, the junction contained 7 bases not matched to a gene. The CDR3 DNA is TGTGCCAGCAGCTCGGATGGACAGGTACAAGAGACCCAGTACTTC. This codes for CASSSDGQVQETQYF.

The chain links TRBV7-9 to TRBJ2-7; weak D call: TRBD2 (6 bases). Germline CDR1 and CDR2: SEHNR and FQNEAQ (reference sequence). The V gene lost 5 bases and the J gene lost 0 bases, with 17 bases spanning the gap. The CDR3 extends over 16 amino acids. The CDR3 here is CASSPKVAGSSYEQYF. In DNA form, the CDR3 reads TGTGCCAGCAGCCCAAAGGTGGCGGGAAGCTCCTACGAGCAGTACTTC. Looking up the rest from reference TRBV7-9 and TRBJ2-7 gives the full variable domain: DTGVSQNPRHKITKRGQNVTFRCDPISEHNRLYWYRQTLGQGPEFLTYFQNEAQLEKSRLLSDRFSAERPKGSFSTLEIQRTEQGDSAMYLCASSPKVAGSSYEQYFGPGTRLTVT.

Remarks on this clonotype: An end of the junction differs from the germline gene, which may be a read error. This chain uses TRBV6-1 with TRBJ2-1, with 13 bases that match TRBD2. This CDR3 spans 9 amino acids. CDR1 is MNHNS and CDR2 is SASEGT in the germline V gene. In DNA, the CDR3 is TGTGCCAGCAGGGGACTAGCGGGATTC. Its translation: CASRGLAGF.

In this sample, this clonotype turned up a few times. CDR3 bases: TGTGCCATCAGTGGATCCGGGACTAGCAGATACAATGAGCAGTACTTC. This translates into CAISGSGTSRYNEQYF. The chain is built from TRBV10-3 and TRBJ2-5, with 9 bases identical to TRBD2. Trimming took 4 bases from V and 11 from J; bases not matched to a gene: 17. This CDR3 has 16 residues. Germline CDR1 reads ENHRY; CDR2 reads SYGVKD.